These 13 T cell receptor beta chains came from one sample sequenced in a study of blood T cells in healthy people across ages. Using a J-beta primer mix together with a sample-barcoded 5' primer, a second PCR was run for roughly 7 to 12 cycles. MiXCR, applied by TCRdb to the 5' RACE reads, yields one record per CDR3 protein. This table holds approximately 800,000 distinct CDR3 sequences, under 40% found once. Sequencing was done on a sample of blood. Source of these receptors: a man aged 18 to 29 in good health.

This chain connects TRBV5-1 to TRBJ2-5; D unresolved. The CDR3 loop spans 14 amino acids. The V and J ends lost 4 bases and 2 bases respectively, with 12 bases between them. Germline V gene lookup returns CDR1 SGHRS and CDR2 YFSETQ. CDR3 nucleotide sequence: TGCGCCAGCAGCGCGTCGAGTAGTCAAGAGACCCAGTACTTC. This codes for CASSASSSQETQYF.

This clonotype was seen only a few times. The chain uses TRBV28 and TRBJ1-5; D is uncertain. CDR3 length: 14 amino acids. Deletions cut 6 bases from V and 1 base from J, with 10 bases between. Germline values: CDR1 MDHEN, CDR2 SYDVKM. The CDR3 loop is CASRSLESNQPQHF. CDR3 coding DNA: TGTGCCAGCAGAAGTTTAGAGAGCAATCAGCCCCAGCATTTT.

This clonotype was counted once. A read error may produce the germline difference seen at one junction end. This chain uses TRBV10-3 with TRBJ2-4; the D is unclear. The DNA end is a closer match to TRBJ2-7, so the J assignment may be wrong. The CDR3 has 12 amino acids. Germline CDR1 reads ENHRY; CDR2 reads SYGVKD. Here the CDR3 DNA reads TGTGTCATCAGTGACGGACCTTACGAGCAGTACTTC. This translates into CVISDGPYEQYF.

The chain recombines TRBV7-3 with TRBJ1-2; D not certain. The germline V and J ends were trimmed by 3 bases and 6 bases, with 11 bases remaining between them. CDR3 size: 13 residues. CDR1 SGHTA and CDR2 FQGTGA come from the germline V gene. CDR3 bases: TGTGCCAGCAGCTTCGAACGGGTGGATGGCTACACCTTC. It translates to CASSFERVDGYTF.

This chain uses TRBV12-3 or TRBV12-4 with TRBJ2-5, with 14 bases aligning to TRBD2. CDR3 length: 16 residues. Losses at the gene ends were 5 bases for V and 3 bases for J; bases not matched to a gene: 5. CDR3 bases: TGTGCCAGCAGTCATAGACTAGCGGGGGGGAAAGAGACCCAGTACTTC. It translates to CASSHRLAGGKETQYF.

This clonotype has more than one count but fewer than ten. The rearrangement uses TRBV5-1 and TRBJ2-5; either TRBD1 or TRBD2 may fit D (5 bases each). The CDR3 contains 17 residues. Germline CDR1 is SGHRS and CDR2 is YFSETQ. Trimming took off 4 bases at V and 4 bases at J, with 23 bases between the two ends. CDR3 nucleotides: TGCGCCAGCAGCCGTCAACCGAGAGGGGCGGGTCGAGAGACCCAGTACTTC. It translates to CASSRQPRGAGRETQYF.

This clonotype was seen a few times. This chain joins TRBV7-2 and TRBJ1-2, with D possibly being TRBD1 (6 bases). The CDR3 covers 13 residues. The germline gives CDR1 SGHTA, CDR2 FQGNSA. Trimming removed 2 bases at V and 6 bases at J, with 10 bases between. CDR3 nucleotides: TGTGCCAGCAGCTTAATACAGGGTAATGGCTACACCTTC. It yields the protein CASSLIQGNGYTF.

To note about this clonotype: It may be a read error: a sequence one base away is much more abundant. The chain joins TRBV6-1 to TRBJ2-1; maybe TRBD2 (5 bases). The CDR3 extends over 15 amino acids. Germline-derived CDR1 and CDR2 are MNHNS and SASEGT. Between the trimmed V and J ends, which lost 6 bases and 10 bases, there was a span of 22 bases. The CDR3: CASRLDAGENYEQFF. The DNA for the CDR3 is TGTGCCAGCAGGTTGGACGCGGGCGAAAACTACGAGCAGTTCTTC.

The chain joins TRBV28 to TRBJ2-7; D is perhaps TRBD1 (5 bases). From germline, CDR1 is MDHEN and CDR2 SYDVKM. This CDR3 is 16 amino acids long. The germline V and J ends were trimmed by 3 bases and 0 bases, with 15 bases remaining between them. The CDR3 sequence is CASSLNLGQGSYEQYF. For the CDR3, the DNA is TGTGCCAGCAGTTTGAATCTGGGCCAGGGCTCCTACGAGCAGTACTTC.

CDR3 protein: CASRQTSGNTQYF. CDR3 DNA: TGTGCCAGCAGGCAGACTAGCGGGAATACGCAGTATTTT. This chain joins TRBV3-1 and TRBJ2-3, with 11 nucleotides matching TRBD2. Unmatched junction bases numbered 3, after V lost 6 bases and J lost 7 bases. Germline assignment: CDR1 LGHDT and CDR2 YNNKEL (reference sequence). The CDR3 totals 13 residues.

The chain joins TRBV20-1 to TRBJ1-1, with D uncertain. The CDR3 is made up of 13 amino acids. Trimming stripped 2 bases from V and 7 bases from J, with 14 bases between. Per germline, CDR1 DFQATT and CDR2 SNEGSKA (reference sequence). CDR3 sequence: CSARKAAPVEAFF. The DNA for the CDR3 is TGCAGTGCTAGAAAGGCAGCACCCGTTGAAGCTTTCTTT.

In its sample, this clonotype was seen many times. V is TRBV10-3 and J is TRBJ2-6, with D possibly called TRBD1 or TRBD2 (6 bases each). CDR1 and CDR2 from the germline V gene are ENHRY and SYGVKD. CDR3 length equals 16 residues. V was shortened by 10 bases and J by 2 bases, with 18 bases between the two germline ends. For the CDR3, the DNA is TGTGCCACCCGGGGGCAGGAAAAAACTGGGGCCAACGTCCTGACTTTC. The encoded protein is CATRGQEKTGANVLTF.

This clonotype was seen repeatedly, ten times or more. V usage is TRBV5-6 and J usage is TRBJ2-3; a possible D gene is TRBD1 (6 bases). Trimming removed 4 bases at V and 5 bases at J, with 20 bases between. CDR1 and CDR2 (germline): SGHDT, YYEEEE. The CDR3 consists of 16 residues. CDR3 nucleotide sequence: TGTGCCAGCAGCCAACGGACTGGTCACAGGGTAGATACGCAGTATTTT. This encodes CASSQRTGHRVDTQYF.